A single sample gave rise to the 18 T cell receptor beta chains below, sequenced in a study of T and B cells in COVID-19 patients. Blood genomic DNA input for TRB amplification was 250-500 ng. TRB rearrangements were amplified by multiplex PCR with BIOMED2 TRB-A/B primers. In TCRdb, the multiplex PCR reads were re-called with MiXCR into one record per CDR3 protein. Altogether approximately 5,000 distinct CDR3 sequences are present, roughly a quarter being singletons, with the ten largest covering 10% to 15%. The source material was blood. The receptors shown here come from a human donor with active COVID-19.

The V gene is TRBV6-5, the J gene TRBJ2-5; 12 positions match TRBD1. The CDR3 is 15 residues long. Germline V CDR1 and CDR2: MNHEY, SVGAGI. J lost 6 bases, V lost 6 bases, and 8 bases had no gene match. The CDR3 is CASSPGTGGWKTQYF. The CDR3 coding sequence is TGTGCCAGCAGCCCCGGGACAGGGGGCTGGAAGACCCAGTACTTC.

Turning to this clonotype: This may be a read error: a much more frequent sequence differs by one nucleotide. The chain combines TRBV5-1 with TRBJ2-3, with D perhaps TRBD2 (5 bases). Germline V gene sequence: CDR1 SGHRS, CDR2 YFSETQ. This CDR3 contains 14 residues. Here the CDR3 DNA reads TGCGCCAGCAGCTTGGGCGGACTCACAGATACGAAGTATTTT. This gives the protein CASSLGGLTDTKYF.

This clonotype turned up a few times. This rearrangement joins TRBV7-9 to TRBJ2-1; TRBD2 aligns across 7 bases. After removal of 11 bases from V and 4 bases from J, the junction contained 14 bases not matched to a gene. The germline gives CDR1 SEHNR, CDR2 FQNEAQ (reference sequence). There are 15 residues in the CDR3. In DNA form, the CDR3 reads TGTGCCGGTAGCGGGCCTACCCTTTGGTACAATGAGCAGTTCTTC. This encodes CAGSGPTLWYNEQFF.

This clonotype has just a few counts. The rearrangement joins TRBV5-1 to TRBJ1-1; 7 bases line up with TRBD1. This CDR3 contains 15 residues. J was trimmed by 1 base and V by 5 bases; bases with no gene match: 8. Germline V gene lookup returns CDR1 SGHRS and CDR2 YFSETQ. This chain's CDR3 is CASSYRGLRNTEAFF. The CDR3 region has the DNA TGCGCCAGCAGTTACAGGGGACTGAGGAACACTGAAGCTTTCTTT.

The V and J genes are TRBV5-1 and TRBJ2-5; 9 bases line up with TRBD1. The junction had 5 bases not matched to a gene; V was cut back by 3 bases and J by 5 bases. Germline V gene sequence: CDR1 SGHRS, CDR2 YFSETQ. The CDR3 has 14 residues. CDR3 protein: CASSSGTGSETQYF. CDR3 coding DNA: TGCGCCAGCAGCTCCGGGACAGGGAGCGAGACCCAGTACTTC.

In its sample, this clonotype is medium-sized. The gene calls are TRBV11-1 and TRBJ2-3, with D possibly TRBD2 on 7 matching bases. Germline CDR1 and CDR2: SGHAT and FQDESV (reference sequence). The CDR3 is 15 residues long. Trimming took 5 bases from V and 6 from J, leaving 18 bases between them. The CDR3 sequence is CASSPGAGVPDTQYF. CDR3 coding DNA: TGTGCCAGCAGCCCAGGGGCGGGAGTTCCGGATACGCAGTATTTT. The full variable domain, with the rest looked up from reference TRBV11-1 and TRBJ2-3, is EAEVAQSPRYKITEKSQAVAFWCDPISGHATLYWYRQILGQGPELLVQFQDESVVDDSQLPKDRFSAERLKGVDSTLKIQPAELGDSAMYLCASSPGAGVPDTQYFGPGTRLTVL.

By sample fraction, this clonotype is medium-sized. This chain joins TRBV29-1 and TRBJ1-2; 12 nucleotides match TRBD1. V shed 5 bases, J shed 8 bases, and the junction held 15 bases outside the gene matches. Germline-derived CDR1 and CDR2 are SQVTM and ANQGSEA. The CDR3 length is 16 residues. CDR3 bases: TGCAGCGTTTTATCCGTTGGGGGGACAGGGGGCGGAGGCTACACCTTC. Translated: CSVLSVGGTGGGGYTF.

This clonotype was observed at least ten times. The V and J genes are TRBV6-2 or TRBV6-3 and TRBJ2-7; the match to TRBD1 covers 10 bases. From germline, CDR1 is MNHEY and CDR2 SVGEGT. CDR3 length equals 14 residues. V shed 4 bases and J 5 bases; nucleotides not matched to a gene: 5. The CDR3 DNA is TGTGCCAGCAGTTCCCCGGGACAGGGGAACGAGCAGTACTTC. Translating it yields CASSSPGQGNEQYF.

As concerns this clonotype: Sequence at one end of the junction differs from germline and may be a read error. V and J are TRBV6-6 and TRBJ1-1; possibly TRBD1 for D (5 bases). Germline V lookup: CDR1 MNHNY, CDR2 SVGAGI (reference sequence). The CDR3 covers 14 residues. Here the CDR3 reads CAGSYNFRTLEAFF. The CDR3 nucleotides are TGTGCCGGCAGTTACAATTTTAGGACATTAGAAGCTTTCTTT.

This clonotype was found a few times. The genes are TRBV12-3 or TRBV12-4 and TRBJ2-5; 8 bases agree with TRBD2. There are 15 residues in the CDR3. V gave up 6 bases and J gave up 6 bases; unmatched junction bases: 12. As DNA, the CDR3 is TGTGCCAGCAGCCAGGGGTGGGGGACTAGGAAGACCCAGTACTTC. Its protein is CASSQGWGTRKTQYF.

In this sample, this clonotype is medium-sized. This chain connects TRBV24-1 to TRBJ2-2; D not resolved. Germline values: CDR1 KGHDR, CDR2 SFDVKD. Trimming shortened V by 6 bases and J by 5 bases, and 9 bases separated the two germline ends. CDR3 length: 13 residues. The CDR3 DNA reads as TGTGCCACCAGTAATGAGAGGACCGGGGAGCTGTTTTTT. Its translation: CATSNERTGELFF.

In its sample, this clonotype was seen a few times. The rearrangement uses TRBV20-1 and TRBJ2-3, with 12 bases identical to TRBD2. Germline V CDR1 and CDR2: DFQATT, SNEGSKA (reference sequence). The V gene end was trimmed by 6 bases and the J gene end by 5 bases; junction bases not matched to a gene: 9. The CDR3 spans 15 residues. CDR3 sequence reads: CSARGASGRGDTQYF. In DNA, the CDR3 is TGCAGTGCCCGAGGGGCTAGCGGGAGGGGAGATACGCAGTATTTT.

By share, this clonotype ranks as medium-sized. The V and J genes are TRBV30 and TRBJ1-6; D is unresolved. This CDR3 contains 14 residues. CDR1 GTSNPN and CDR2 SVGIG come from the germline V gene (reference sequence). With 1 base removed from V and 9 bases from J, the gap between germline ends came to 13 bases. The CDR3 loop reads CAWSGVSVASPLHF. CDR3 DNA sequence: TGTGCCTGGAGTGGTGTCAGTGTCGCTTCACCCCTCCACTTT.

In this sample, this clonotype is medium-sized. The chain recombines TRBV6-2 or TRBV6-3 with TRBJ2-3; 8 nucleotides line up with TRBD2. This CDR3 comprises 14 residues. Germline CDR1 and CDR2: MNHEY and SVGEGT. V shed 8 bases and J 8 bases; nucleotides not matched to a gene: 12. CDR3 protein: CASVQRENKRTQYF. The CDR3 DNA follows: TGTGCCAGCGTTCAGCGGGAGAACAAGCGTACGCAGTATTTT.

CDR3 residues: CASSLLGQGFTGELFF. The CDR3, as DNA: TGTGCCAGCAGTTTATTAGGACAGGGCTTCACCGGGGAGCTGTTTTTT. J is TRBJ2-2 and V is TRBV28, with 8 bases matching TRBD1. The germline V gene encodes CDR1 MDHEN and CDR2 SYDVKM. The CDR3 runs to 16 residues. V lost 1 base, J lost 4 bases, and 5 bases stayed unmatched.

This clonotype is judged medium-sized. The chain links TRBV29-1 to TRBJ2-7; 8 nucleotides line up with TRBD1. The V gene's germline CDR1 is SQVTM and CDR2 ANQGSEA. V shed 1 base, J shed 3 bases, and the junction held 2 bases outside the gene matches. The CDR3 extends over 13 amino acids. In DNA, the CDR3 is TGCAGCGTTGAAGGGACAGGGAACTACGAGCAGTACTTC. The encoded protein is CSVEGTGNYEQYF.

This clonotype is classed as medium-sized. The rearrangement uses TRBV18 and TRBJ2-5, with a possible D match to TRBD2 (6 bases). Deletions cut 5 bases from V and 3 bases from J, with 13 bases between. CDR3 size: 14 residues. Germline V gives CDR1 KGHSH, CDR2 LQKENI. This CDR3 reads CASSSIAEEETQYF. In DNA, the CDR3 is TGTGCCAGCTCATCGATAGCGGAGGAAGAGACCCAGTACTTC.

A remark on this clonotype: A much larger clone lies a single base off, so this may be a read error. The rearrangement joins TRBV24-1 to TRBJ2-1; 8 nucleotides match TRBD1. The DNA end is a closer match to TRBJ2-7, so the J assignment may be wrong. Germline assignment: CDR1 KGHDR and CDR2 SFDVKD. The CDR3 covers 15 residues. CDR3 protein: CATSKGQGFYNEQYF. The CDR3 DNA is TGTGCCACCAGTAAAGGACAGGGCTTCTACAATGAGCAGTACTTC.